Presented here are 9 T cell receptor beta chains from one specimen sequenced in a study of blood T cell repertoires in COVID-19. Clones were read by immunoSEQ multiplex PCR, and TCRdb kept only the in-frame ones, dropping some. The table shows 250,000 to 350,000 clones, with around 85% occurring only once. The specimen sequenced was peripheral blood. The receptors derive from a human donor with COVID-19, enrolled during active disease. The donor label of this sample is uncertain.

The J gene is TRBJ2-3, the V gene TRBV7-9; perhaps TRBD2 as D (6 bases). The V end was cut by 3 bases, the J end by 1 base, with 11 bases between. The CDR3 sequence is 15 residues long. The germline V gene has CDR1 SEHNR and CDR2 FQNEAQ (reference sequence). Here the CDR3 DNA reads TGTGCCAGCAGCTTTGACGGGAGAGGCACAGATACGCAGTATTTT. Translated, it gives CASSFDGRGTDTQYF.

The chain carries TRBV7-8 and TRBJ1-5; 8 bases map to TRBD1. Germline V gives CDR1 SGHVS, CDR2 FQNEAQ. V shed 5 bases, J shed 0 bases, and the junction held 3 bases outside the gene matches. This CDR3 contains 15 residues. This CDR3 is CASSPQGASNQPQHF. CDR3 DNA sequence: TGTGCCAGCAGCCCCCAGGGGGCTAGCAATCAGCCCCAGCATTTT.

The DNA of the CDR3 is TGTGCCAGCAGCCAAGATGGAACTAGCGGAGTCACAGATACGCAGTATTTT. Residues: CASSQDGTSGVTDTQYF. The V and J genes are TRBV4-2 and TRBJ2-3, with 8 bases fitting TRBD2. In germline, CDR1 is LGHNA, CDR2 YNFKEQ. The CDR3 length is 17 residues. V was clipped by 0 bases and J by 2 bases; unmatched bases: 7.

Concerning this clone: Since a much larger clone is just one base distant, this may be a read error. The chain employs TRBV28 and TRBJ1-4; TRBD1 agrees at 7 bases. The CDR3 consists of 14 residues. After removal of 2 bases from V and 7 bases from J, the junction contained 4 bases not matched to a gene. Germline V gene sequence: CDR1 MDHEN, CDR2 SYDVKM. CDR3 in amino acids: CASSLGQVGEKLFF. The CDR3 DNA sequence: TGTGCCAGCAGTTTAGGACAGGTCGGTGAAAAACTGTTTTTT.

This clone was observed once. The J gene is TRBJ2-3, the V gene TRBV6-6; a possible D gene is TRBD2 (6 bases). Trimming shortened V by 4 bases and J by 1 base, and 12 bases separated the two germline ends. The CDR3 covers 15 residues. Germline CDR1 MNHNY, CDR2 SVGAGI (reference sequence). CDR3 sequence (DNA): TGTGCCAGCAGTTTGGAGGGGCGGGGCACAGATACGCAGTATTTT. Translated: CASSLEGRGTDTQYF.

This clone was detected only a few times. The V call is TRBV19, the J call TRBJ1-5; D gene unclear. Germline V gives CDR1 LNHDA, CDR2 SQIVND (reference sequence). The ends were cut back, 2 bases at V and 6 bases at J, with 11 bases in the middle. The CDR3 has 14 amino acids. Here the CDR3 reads CASSITLWSQPQHF. CDR3 bases: TGTGCCAGTAGTATAACTCTTTGGAGTCAGCCCCAGCATTTT. The variable domain in full, completed from reference TRBV19 and TRBJ1-5, reads DGGITQSPKYLFRKEGQNVTLSCEQNLNHDAMYWYRQDPGQGLRLIYYSQIVNDFQKGDIAEGYSVSREKKESFPLTVTSAQKNPTAFYLCASSITLWSQPQHFGDGTRLSIL.

The chain is built from TRBV21-1 and TRBJ2-3; the table calls TRBD2, which could not be checked here. TRBV21-1 constitutes a pseudogene. The CDR3 runs to 16 residues. CDR3 amino acids: CASSKAPRKHTDTQYF. The CDR3 nucleotides are TGTGCCAGCAGCAAAGCTCCGCGAAAGCACACAGATACGCAGTATTTT.

This clone was counted a single time. CDR3 region: CASSFVGGETQYF. The CDR3 coding sequence is TGTGCCAGCAGTTTCGTGGGGGGAGAGACCCAGTACTTC. The chain is built from TRBV12-3 or TRBV12-4 and TRBJ2-5; possibly TRBD2 for D (6 bases). The CDR3 has 13 residues. V was pared by 3 bases and J by 4 bases, with 9 bases between.

The genes are TRBV19 and TRBJ1-2, with TRBD1 matching 7 bases. This CDR3 is built from 15 residues. J lost 4 bases, V lost 3 bases, and 8 bases had no gene match. Germline lookup yields CDR1 LNHDA and CDR2 SQIVND (reference sequence). CDR3 sequence (DNA): TGTGCCAGTAGTATGGGGGTAGGGACAGCCTATGGCTACACCTTC. Translating it yields CASSMGVGTAYGYTF.